This T cell receptor (beta chain) is drawn from a study of blood T cell repertoires in COVID-19 (dated by TCRdb to 2018 to 2021). About the investigation overall: Collaborator samples came from the United States, Italy and Spain and covered acute and convalescent phases of COVID-19. Sample metadata almost always included a de-identified subject ID, COVID-19 status, age in years and sex. Deeply sampled blood TCRbeta repertoires from subjects exposed to, actively infected with, or recovered from COVID-19 were included in the dataset. The repertoires were made available in a free public database intended to serve as a resource for research on the immune response to SARS-CoV-2. The samples were drawn from the first 160 participants of the ongoing ImmuneRACE study and from 950 to 1,500 subjects provided by 6 global collaborators. Where available, HLA class I and class II types were taken from metadata supplied by the sample provider and were not determined by assay-based typing. The material from the prospective study consisted of cDNA or gDNA derived from T cells, B-cell-depleted T cells, or PBMCs. On the study overall, not on this receptor specifically: The quantity of clinical and demographic metadata differed by source and by participant and was supplied without curation.

Collaborating institutions collected whole blood in K2EDTA tubes following their own protocols. For TCRbeta analysis, collaborators shipped samples as frozen whole blood, isolated PBMCs, or DNA extracted from either of those sample types. At the junction V is shortened by 1 base and J by 14 bases, with 9 bases in between. Inclusive of the bounding cysteine and phenylalanine, the CDR3 is 12 residues long. Only CDR3 DNA is held: 36 bases, read in frame from base 1. The immunoSEQ Assay, a bias-controlled multiplex PCR, was used to amplify TCRbeta CDR3 regions from genomic DNA. The original methods were these. Nucleated cell counts per sample were estimated from amplification of reference gene primers within the assay. To quantify the absolute abundance of each unique TCRbeta CDR3 rearrangement, sequence reads were collapsed and filtered. For each sample, productive Simpson clonality was calculated by taking the square root of Simpson's diversity index across productive rearrangements. The table comes from immuneACCESS by way of TCRdb, which keeps in-frame sequences with V and J called. Part of the clones is missing from these tables; in studies checked, under half for an unresolved V gene and the rest for unknown reasons. From that table come the V and J calls and clone size; the DNA was used to work out D and trimming. The sample profile shows some 400,000 clones; approximately 86% of them were found once. Clones ranked in the top ten supply around 3% of the sample.

As to this clone: Its antigen is currently not known. Per-base quality was not reported, and no clone a single base away is much larger than it.

The TCR comes from a human donor in a cohort sampled during active COVID-19. The source material was peripheral blood. Rearrangement joined TRBV12-3 or TRBV12-4 to TRBJ1-6; a confident D gene designation cannot be given. The CDR3 reads CASSLVGWALHF. The nucleotide sequence reads TGTGCCAGCAGTTTAGTCGGGTGGGCCCTCCACTTT.